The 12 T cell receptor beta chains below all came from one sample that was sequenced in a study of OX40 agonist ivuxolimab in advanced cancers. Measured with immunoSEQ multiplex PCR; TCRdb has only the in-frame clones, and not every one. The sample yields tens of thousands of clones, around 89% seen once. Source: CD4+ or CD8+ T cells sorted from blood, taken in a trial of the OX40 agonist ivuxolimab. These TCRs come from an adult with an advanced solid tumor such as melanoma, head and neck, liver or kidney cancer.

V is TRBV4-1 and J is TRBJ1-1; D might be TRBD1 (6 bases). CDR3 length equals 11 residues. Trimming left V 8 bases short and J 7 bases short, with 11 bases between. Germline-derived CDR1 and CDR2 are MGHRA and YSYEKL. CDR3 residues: CASGTGNEAFF. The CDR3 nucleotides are TGCGCCAGCGGAACAGGGAATGAAGCTTTCTTT.

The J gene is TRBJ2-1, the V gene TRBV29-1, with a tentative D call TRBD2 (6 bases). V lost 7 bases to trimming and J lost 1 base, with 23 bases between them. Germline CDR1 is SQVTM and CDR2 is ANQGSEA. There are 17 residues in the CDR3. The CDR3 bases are TGCAGCGCCCGGGACTCCGCGTTTTTGGGTTCCTACAATGAGCAGTTCTTC. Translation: CSARDSAFLGSYNEQFF.

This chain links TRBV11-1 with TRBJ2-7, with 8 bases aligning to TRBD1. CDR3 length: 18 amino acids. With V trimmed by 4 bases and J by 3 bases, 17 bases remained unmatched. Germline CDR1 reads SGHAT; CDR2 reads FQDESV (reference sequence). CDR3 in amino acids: CASSYSPGQALNGYEQYF. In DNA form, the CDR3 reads TGTGCCAGCAGCTATTCGCCGGGACAGGCCCTAAACGGCTACGAGCAGTACTTC.

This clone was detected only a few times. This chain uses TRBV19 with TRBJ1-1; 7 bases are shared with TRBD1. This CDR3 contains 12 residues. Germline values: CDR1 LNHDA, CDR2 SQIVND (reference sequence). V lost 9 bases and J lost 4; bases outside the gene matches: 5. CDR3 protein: CASRAGGTEAFF. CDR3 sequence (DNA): TGTGCCAGCAGAGCAGGGGGCACTGAAGCTTTCTTT.

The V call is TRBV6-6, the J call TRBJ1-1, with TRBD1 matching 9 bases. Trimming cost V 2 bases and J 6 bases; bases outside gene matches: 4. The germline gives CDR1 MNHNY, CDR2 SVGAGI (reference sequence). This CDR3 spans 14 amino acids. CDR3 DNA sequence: TGTGCCAGCAGTTACCTGGGACAGGGTGCTGAAGCTTTCTTT. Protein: CASSYLGQGAEAFF.

The CDR3 bases are TGTGCCAGTAGTTGGACAGAGAACACTGAAGCTTTCTTT. This gives the protein CASSWTENTEAFF. The chain recombines TRBV19 with TRBJ1-1; tentatively, D is TRBD1 (6 bases). V was trimmed by 5 bases and J by 1 base, leaving 8 bases between them. Germline assignment: CDR1 LNHDA and CDR2 SQIVND (reference sequence). This CDR3 region has 13 residues.

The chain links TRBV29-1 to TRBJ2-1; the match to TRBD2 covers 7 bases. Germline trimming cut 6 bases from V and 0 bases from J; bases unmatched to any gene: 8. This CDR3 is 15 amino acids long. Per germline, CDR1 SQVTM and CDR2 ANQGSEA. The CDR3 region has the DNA TGCAGCGTGCCTGGTTGGGGGGGCTCCTACAATGAGCAGTTCTTC. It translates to CSVPGWGGSYNEQFF.

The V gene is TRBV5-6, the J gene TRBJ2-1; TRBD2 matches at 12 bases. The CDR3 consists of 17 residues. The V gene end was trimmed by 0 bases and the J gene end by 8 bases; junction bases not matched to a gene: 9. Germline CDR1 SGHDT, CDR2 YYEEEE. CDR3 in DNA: TGTGCCAGCAGCTTGGCTCGACGTCTAGCGGGGGGGCATGAGCAGTTCTTC. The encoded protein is CASSLARRLAGGHEQFF.

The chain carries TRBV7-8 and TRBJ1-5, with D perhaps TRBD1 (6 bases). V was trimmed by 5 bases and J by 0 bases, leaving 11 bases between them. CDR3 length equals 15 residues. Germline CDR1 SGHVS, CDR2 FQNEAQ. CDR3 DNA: TGTGCCAGCAGCCAGACAGGTTATAGCAATCAGCCCCAGCATTTT. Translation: CASSQTGYSNQPQHF.

The CDR3 here is CASSLDFFAGPTYGYTF. The CDR3 DNA follows: TGTGCCAGCAGCTTAGATTTTTTCGCAGGGCCGACCTATGGCTACACCTTC. This sequence joins TRBV7-8 and TRBJ1-2, with D tentatively TRBD1 (5 bases). Per the germline V gene, CDR1 is SGHVS and CDR2 is FQNEAQ. The CDR3 is 17 residues long. Trimming left V 1 base short and J 4 bases short, with 19 bases between.

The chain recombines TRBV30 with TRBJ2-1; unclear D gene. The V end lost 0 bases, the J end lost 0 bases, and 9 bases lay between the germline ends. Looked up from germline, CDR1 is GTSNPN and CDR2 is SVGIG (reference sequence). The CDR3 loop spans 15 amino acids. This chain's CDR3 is CAWSVKPLSYNEQFF. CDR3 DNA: TGTGCCTGGAGTGTAAAGCCCCTCTCCTACAATGAGCAGTTCTTC.

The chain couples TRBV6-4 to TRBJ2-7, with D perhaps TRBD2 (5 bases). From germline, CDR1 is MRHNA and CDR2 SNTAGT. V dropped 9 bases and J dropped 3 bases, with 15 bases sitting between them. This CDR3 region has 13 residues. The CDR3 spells CARPTRGDYEQYF. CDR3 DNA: TGTGCCAGGCCGACCCGGGGAGACTACGAGCAGTACTTC.